Each of the 32 T cell receptor beta chains below was sequenced from the same sample in a study of T-cell reconstitution after alpha-beta-depleted transplantation in children. As it was prepared, the TCRbeta library received unique molecular identifiers. MiXCR was run by TCRdb on the PCR reads, yielding one entry per CDR3 protein. This table holds about 200,000 distinct CDR3 sequences, approximately 8% found once. The material sequenced was PBMCs, mostly from graft donor cells, taken 360 days after TCRalphabeta/CD19-depleted stem cell transplant. The receptors here all came from a male patient between 2 and 10 years old who had a stem cell transplant for acute myeloid leukemia, so the T cells may come from the graft donor.

This clonotype showed up many times. This chain connects TRBV21-1 to TRBJ2-7. TRBV21-1 is a recognized pseudogene. This CDR3 has 14 residues. The CDR3 loop reads CASSKVKVSYEQYF. CDR3 DNA: TGTGCCAGCAGCAAAGTTAAGGTCTCCTACGAGCAGTACTTC.

This clonotype was recorded at least ten times. The chain links TRBV29-1 to TRBJ1-4; TRBD1 matches at 8 bases. Germline V gene lookup returns CDR1 SQVTM and CDR2 ANQGSEA. This CDR3 is 13 amino acids long. Losses at the gene ends were 1 base for V and 7 bases for J; bases not matched to a gene: 2. The CDR3 region is CSVEAGGGEKLFF. CDR3 nucleotide sequence: TGCAGCGTTGAAGCAGGGGGCGGTGAAAAACTGTTTTTT.

This clonotype was seen ten or more times. The genes are TRBV14 and TRBJ2-1, with unresolved D. Germline V lookup: CDR1 SGHDN, CDR2 FVKESK. The V gene lost 3 bases and the J gene lost 10 bases, with 13 bases spanning the gap. The CDR3 spans 13 residues. The CDR3 DNA is TGTGCCAGCAGCCATTGGGATAGCTACGAGCAGTTCTTC. Protein sequence: CASSHWDSYEQFF.

A note on this clonotype: Given a much more abundant clone one base away, this may be a read error. The V gene is TRBV5-5, the J gene TRBJ1-1, with a tentative D call TRBD1 (5 bases). CDR3 size: 14 residues. CDR1 is SGHKS, CDR2 YYEKEE, per germline (reference sequence). DNA of the CDR3: TGTGCCAGCAGAACGAGACAGATGAACTCTGAAGCTTTCTTT. Translating it yields CASRTRQMNSEAFF.

This clonotype was counted at least ten times. The rearrangement joins TRBV7-8 to TRBJ2-1; either TRBD1 or TRBD2 may supply D (5 bases each). The length of the CDR3 is 14 residues. V dropped 0 bases and J dropped 12 bases, with 15 bases sitting between them. Germline assignment: CDR1 SGHVS and CDR2 FQNEAQ. CDR3 loop: CASSLAGTRLGQFF. DNA of the CDR3: TGTGCCAGCAGCTTAGCGGGGACCCGTTTGGGGCAGTTCTTC.

A few counts support this clonotype. This chain joins TRBV4-2 and TRBJ1-1; no clear D. Germline loops: CDR1 LGHNA, CDR2 YNFKEQ. Trimming removed 3 bases at V and 6 bases at J, with 17 bases between. The CDR3 totals 15 residues. The CDR3, as DNA: TGTGCCAGCAGCCATGATCCGACACGGGTCCCTGAAGCTTTCTTT. Translated: CASSHDPTRVPEAFF.

This chain uses TRBV5-1 with TRBJ1-6; the D is unclear. Between the trimmed V and J ends, which lost 7 bases and 3 bases, there was a span of 20 bases. Per germline, CDR1 SGHRS and CDR2 YFSETQ. The CDR3 spans 17 residues. CDR3 loop: CASSPLGRSGYNSPLHF. CDR3 nucleotide sequence: TGCGCCAGCTCTCCCTTAGGTCGCAGCGGCTATAATTCACCCCTCCACTTT.

This clonotype came up a few times. In DNA, the CDR3 is TGTGCCAGCAGTTTAAGGGCAGGGAACTATGGCTACACCTTC. Its protein product is CASSLRAGNYGYTF. The rearrangement joins TRBV12-3 or TRBV12-4 to TRBJ1-2; possible D gene TRBD1, 5 bases. With 2 bases removed from V and 2 bases from J, the gap between germline ends came to 9 bases. CDR3 length equals 14 residues.

This clonotype was seen more than once but under ten times. The chain links TRBV7-2 to TRBJ2-2, with 10 bases fitting TRBD2. J was trimmed by 5 bases and V by 0 bases; bases with no gene match: 9. This CDR3 comprises 18 residues. Germline CDR1 is SGHTA and CDR2 is FQGNSA. In DNA form, the CDR3 reads TGTGCCAGCAGCTTAGCGCTTCTAGCGGGGGTTACTACCGGGGAGCTGTTTTTT. It is translated as CASSLALLAGVTTGELFF.

The chain links TRBV20-1 to TRBJ1-2, with TRBD1 as a possible D gene (5 bases). Per the germline V gene, CDR1 is DFQATT and CDR2 is SNEGSKA (reference sequence). This CDR3 contains 14 residues. The CDR3 coding sequence is TGCTTCTGGGGCGGGGCTCCGGGATTGGGAGGCTACACCTTC. Translation gives CFWGGAPGLGGYTF.

A note on this clonotype: One end of the junction is discordant with germline, which a read error may explain. This chain links TRBV6-1 with TRBJ1-1, with 9 positions matching TRBD1. Germline V gene sequence: CDR1 MNHNS, CDR2 SASEGT. The CDR3 consists of 15 residues. Here the CDR3 reads CASSQAGTGKAEAFF. In DNA, the CDR3 is TGTGCCAGCAGTCAAGCTGGGACAGGGAAGGCTGAAGCTTTCTTT.

In its sample, this clonotype was seen many times. In DNA, the CDR3 is TGTGCCAGCACCAACTATGGCTACACCTTC. This sequence encodes CASTNYGYTF. The chain is built from TRBV12-3 or TRBV12-4 and TRBJ1-2; no clear D. Trimming removed 7 bases at V and 2 bases at J, with 2 bases between. This CDR3 region has 10 residues.

The chain is built from TRBV6-2 or TRBV6-3 and TRBJ2-1; unclear D gene. Germline V gene lookup returns CDR1 MNHEY and CDR2 SVGEGT. V lost 5 bases and J 6 bases, leaving 14 bases between the germline ends. The CDR3 length is 14 residues. CDR3 loop: CASSPYTGTNEQFF. Here the CDR3 DNA reads TGTGCCAGCAGTCCATATACTGGTACCAATGAGCAGTTCTTC.

The chain joins TRBV29-1 to TRBJ1-5, with no clear D. The CDR3 covers 13 residues. V lost 7 bases and J lost 5, with 15 bases in between. CDR1 and CDR2 from the germline V gene are SQVTM and ANQGSEA. The CDR3 DNA sequence: TGCAGCGCCCTCATCGCGGCCGATCAGCCCCAGCATTTT. This encodes CSALIAADQPQHF.

The chain combines TRBV7-6 with TRBJ1-3, with 9 bases fitting TRBD1. The junction had 5 bases not matched to a gene; V was cut back by 5 bases and J by 0 bases. Germline V gene lookup returns CDR1 SGHVS and CDR2 FNYEAQ. This CDR3 spans 16 amino acids. CDR3 sequence (DNA): TGTGCCAGCAGCCCAGGACAGGGGCTCTCTGGAAACACCATATATTTT. Encoded protein: CASSPGQGLSGNTIYF.

The chain's CDR3 is CSASAELEGTDTQYF. CDR3 in DNA: TGCAGTGCTAGCGCGGAACTAGAGGGCACAGATACGCAGTATTTT. The V call is TRBV20-1, the J call TRBJ2-3; a possible D gene is TRBD2 (5 bases). This CDR3 spans 15 amino acids. CDR1 DFQATT and CDR2 SNEGSKA come from the germline V gene (reference sequence). Trimming removed 3 bases from V and 1 base from J, with 14 bases in between.

The sample holds many counts of this clonotype. The CDR3 sequence is CAISESVWSRLQETQYF. In DNA form, the CDR3 reads TGTGCCATCAGTGAGTCGGTCTGGAGCAGACTCCAAGAGACCCAGTACTTC. The gene calls are TRBV10-3 and TRBJ2-5; no firm D call. Germline CDR1 ENHRY, CDR2 SYGVKD. This CDR3 spans 17 amino acids. Trimming took off 0 bases at V and 1 base at J, with 15 bases between the two ends.

This clonotype was detected many times. The chain's CDR3 is CSARVGQETQYF. CDR3 DNA: TGCAGTGCTAGAGTCGGACAAGAGACCCAGTACTTC. The chain combines TRBV20-1 with TRBJ2-5, with D uncertain. V was pared by 1 base and J by 2 bases, with 5 bases between. The CDR3 runs 12 residues. The germline V gene encodes CDR1 DFQATT and CDR2 SNEGSKA (reference sequence).

The chain joins TRBV12-3 or TRBV12-4 to TRBJ2-3; 8 bases match TRBD2. The V gene end was trimmed by 6 bases and the J gene end by 3 bases; junction bases not matched to a gene: 11. The CDR3 length is 16 residues. CDR3 coding DNA: TGTGCCAGCAGCAGCTTTAGCGGGGCCGGAACAGATACGCAGTATTTT. Amino acids: CASSSFSGAGTDTQYF.

This clonotype has a count of ten or more. This chain uses TRBV20-1 with TRBJ2-7; 7 nucleotides agree with TRBD2. This CDR3 is built from 13 residues. The junction had 5 bases not matched to a gene; V was cut back by 3 bases and J by 3 bases. Germline V CDR1 and CDR2: DFQATT, SNEGSKA (reference sequence). The CDR3 is CSASSGLIYEQYF. The CDR3 DNA sequence: TGCAGTGCTAGCTCGGGACTAATCTACGAGCAGTACTTC.

The chain carries TRBV5-1 and TRBJ2-2, with 7 bases fitting TRBD2. Germline-derived CDR1 and CDR2 are SGHRS and YFSETQ. The CDR3 extends over 15 amino acids. V lost 0 bases and J lost 5; bases outside the gene matches: 4. CDR3 DNA: TGCGCCAGCAGCTTGGATTTCGGGGGGACCGGGGAGCTGTTTTTT. The encoded protein is CASSLDFGGTGELFF.

The chain links TRBV21-1 to TRBJ2-7; the tabulated D call, TRBD1, remains unverified against the DNA. TRBV21-1 is labeled a pseudogene. The CDR3 spans 18 residues. The CDR3 sequence is CASSKAGTGAIPPYEQYV. DNA for the CDR3: TGTGCCAGCAGCAAAGCTGGGACAGGGGCGATCCCACCCTACGAGCAGTACGTC.

The sample holds many counts of this clonotype. V gene TRBV6-1 combines with J gene TRBJ2-3, with 14 bases lining up with TRBD2. The CDR3 totals 17 residues. Germline CDR1 reads MNHNS; CDR2 reads SASEGT. The V gene end was trimmed by 5 bases and the J gene end by 6 bases; junction bases not matched to a gene: 10. CDR3 DNA: TGTGCCAGCAGTCTTGGACTAGCGGGGGGCCTAGCGGATACGCAGTATTTT. Amino acid sequence: CASSLGLAGGLADTQYF.

This clonotype was observed a few times. This sequence joins TRBV5-1 and TRBJ2-7; 8 bases fit TRBD1. The CDR3 spans 14 residues. V shed 0 bases, J shed 6 bases, and the junction held 5 bases outside the gene matches. Germline V gives CDR1 SGHRS, CDR2 YFSETQ. The CDR3 DNA sequence: TGCGCCAGCAGCTTGGAACAGGGGGGACGCGAGCAGTACGTC. Its translation: CASSLEQGGREQYV.

This chain connects TRBV18 to TRBJ2-1; 14 bases align to TRBD2. Losses at the gene ends were 6 bases for V and 9 bases for J; bases not matched to a gene: 4. Germline V gene sequence: CDR1 KGHSH, CDR2 LQKENI. The CDR3 has 14 residues. CDR3 sequence: CASSGTSGGGEQFF. The CDR3 DNA reads as TGTGCCAGCTCCGGGACTAGCGGGGGAGGTGAGCAGTTCTTC.

The chain couples TRBV12-3 or TRBV12-4 to TRBJ2-5; TRBD1 matches 8 bases. V dropped 5 bases and J dropped 5; count of bases not matched to a gene: 7. The CDR3 runs 14 residues. The CDR3 sequence is CASSLNRQGETQYF. The CDR3 DNA follows: TGTGCCAGCAGTCTAAACCGACAGGGGGAGACCCAGTACTTC.

J is TRBJ2-1 and V is TRBV20-1, with 7 positions matching TRBD2. Germline values: CDR1 DFQATT, CDR2 SNEGSKA (reference sequence). The V segment lost 5 bases and the J segment 8 bases; nucleotides outside the gene matches: 12. The length of the CDR3 is 14 residues. CDR3 amino acids: CSAPSWAGADEQFF. The CDR3 DNA follows: TGCAGTGCTCCTTCGTGGGCGGGAGCGGATGAGCAGTTCTTC.

CDR3 DNA: TGTGCCAGCAGGCCTCCCGGGGAGCGGGAGCCGTACGAGCAGTACTTC. This codes for CASRPPGEREPYEQYF. The chain employs TRBV6-1 and TRBJ2-7; 8 bases are shared with TRBD2. With V trimmed by 6 bases and J by 4 bases, 14 bases remained unmatched. CDR3 length equals 16 residues. Germline CDR1 reads MNHNS; CDR2 reads SASEGT.

This clonotype was counted many times. The chain combines TRBV2 with TRBJ2-1; D remains ambiguous. Looked up from germline, CDR1 is SNHLY and CDR2 is FYNNEI. Trimming stripped 4 bases from V and 9 bases from J, with 13 bases between. This CDR3 is 13 amino acids long. The CDR3 loop is CASSVLGRAEQFF. The CDR3 bases are TGTGCCAGCAGTGTTTTAGGTCGGGCTGAGCAGTTCTTC.

This clonotype was seen repeatedly, ten times or more. This chain uses TRBV4-3 with TRBJ2-7; D remains ambiguous. The CDR3 consists of 15 residues. Germline CDR1 and CDR2: LGHNA and YSLEER. Trimming shortened V by 0 bases and J by 2 bases, and 11 bases separated the two germline ends. CDR3 sequence (DNA): TGCGCCAGCAGCCAAGAGGGATCGCCTACCTACGAGCAGTACTTC. Protein sequence: CASSQEGSPTYEQYF.

The chain links TRBV23-1 to TRBJ2-1; unclear D gene. TRBV23-1 counts as an open reading frame of uncertain function. This CDR3 is built from 16 residues. Trimming cost V 8 bases and J 4 bases, with 21 bases left between them. For the CDR3, the DNA is TGCGCCAGCGGAACAATACGTCGCGCATCTTACAATGAGCAGTTCTTC. Residues: CASGTIRRASYNEQFF.

The chain recombines TRBV20-1 with TRBJ1-1, with TRBD1 identical over 7 bases. The ends lost 1 base at V and 7 bases at J; junction bases unmatched: 6. The CDR3 runs to 13 residues. The germline V gene has CDR1 DFQATT and CDR2 SNEGSKA (reference sequence). The CDR3 DNA reads as TGCAGTGCTAGAGGGCAGGGGGAGGGTGAAGCTTTCTTT. As protein: CSARGQGEGEAFF.